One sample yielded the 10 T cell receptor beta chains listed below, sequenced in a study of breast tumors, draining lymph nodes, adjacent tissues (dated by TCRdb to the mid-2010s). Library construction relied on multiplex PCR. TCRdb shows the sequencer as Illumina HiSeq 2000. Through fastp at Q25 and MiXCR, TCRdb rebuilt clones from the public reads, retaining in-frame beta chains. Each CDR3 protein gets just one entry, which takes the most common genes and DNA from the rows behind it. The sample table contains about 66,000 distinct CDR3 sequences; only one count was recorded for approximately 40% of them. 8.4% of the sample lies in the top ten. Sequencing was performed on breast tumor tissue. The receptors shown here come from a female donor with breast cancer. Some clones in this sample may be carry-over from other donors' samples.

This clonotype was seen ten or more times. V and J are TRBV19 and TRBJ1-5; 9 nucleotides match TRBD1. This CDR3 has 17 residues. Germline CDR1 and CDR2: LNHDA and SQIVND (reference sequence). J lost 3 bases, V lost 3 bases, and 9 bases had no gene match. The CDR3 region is CASSILPGTGNNQPQHF. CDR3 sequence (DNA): TGTGCCAGTAGTATCCTTCCGGGGACAGGGAACAATCAGCCCCAGCATTTT.

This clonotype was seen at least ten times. In nucleotides, the CDR3 is TGTGCCAGCAGCTTGCGGACAGGGGCTGGGGAGACCCAGTACTTC. This sequence encodes CASSLRTGAGETQYF. The V and J genes are TRBV7-6 and TRBJ2-5, with 9 bases that match TRBD1. Germline values: CDR1 SGHVS, CDR2 FNYEAQ. There are 15 residues in the CDR3. The J segment lost 5 bases and the V segment lost 3 bases, leaving 7 bases of the junction unmatched.

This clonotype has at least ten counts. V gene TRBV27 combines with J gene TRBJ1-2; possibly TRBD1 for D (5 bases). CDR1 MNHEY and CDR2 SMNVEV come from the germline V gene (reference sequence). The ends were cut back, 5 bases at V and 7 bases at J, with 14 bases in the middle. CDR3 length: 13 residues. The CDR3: CASSLPGSVGYTF. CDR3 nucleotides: TGTGCCAGCAGTCTGCCAGGGTCGGTTGGCTACACCTTC.

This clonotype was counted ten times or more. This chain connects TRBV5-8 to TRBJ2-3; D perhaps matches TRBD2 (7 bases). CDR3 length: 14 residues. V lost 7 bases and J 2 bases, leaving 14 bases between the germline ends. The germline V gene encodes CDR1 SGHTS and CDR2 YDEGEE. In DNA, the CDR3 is TGTGCCAGCGAAAGGGGGGGGACCACAGATACGCAGTATTTT. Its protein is CASERGGTTDTQYF.

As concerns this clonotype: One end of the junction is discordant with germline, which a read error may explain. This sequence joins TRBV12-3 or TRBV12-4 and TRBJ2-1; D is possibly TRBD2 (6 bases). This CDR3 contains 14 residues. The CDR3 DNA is TGTGCCAGCAGCCCCCTAGCGTCGTACAATGAGCGGTTCTTC. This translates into CASSPLASYNERFF.

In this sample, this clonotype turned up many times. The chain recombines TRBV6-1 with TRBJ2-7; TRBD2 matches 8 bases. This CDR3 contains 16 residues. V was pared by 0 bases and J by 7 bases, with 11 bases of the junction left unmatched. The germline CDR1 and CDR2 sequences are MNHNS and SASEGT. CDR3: CASSEAGVAGRREQYF. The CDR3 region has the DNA TGTGCCAGCAGTGAAGCGGGAGTAGCGGGACGACGGGAGCAGTACTTC.

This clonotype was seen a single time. The CDR3 nucleotides read TGTGCCAGCACCGCCCCCCAATTATATGGCTACACCTTC. It codes for CASTAPQLYGYTF. V gene TRBV2 combines with J gene TRBJ1-2; no clear D. This CDR3 is built from 13 residues. V dropped 7 bases and J dropped 5 bases, with 14 bases sitting between them. Germline V gene data show CDR1 as SNHLY and CDR2 as FYNNEI.

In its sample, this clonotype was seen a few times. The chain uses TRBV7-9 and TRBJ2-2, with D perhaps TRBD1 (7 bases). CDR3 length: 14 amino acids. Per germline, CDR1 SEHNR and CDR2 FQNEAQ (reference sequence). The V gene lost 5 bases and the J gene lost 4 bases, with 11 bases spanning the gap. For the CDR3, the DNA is TGTGCCAGCAGCCGACAGGGAGGCACCGGGGAGCTGTTTTTT. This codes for CASSRQGGTGELFF.

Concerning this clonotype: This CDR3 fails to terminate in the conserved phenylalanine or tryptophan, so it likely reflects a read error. This CDR3 is CASSLSVRNYGYTS. CDR3 DNA sequence: TGTGCCAGCAGTTTATCGGTCAGGAATTATGGCTACACCTCC. V and J are TRBV27 and TRBJ1-2, with D unresolved. Trimming removed 0 bases from V and 5 bases from J, with 10 bases in between. Germline lookup yields CDR1 MNHEY and CDR2 SMNVEV (reference sequence). This CDR3 region has 14 residues.

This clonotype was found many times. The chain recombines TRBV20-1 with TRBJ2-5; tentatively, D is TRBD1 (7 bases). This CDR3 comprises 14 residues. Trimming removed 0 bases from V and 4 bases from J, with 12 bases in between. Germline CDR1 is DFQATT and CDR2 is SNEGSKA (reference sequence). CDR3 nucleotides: TGCAGTGCTAGAGATGCGCAGGGGGGAGAGACCCAGTACTTC. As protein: CSARDAQGGETQYF.